Listed here are 30 T cell receptor beta chains from one sample, sequenced in a study of cytomegalovirus exposure and HLA in healthy donors. Vbeta (60) and Jbeta (13) primers were used in the PCR. Generated by immunoSEQ multiplex PCR, the TCRdb table keeps only in-frame clones and is missing some. The sample shows roughly 150,000 clones, 70% to 90% of them seen only once. The source material was PBMCs. Source of these receptors: a male donor in good health and CMV-seronegative.

This clone has more than one count but fewer than ten. This rearrangement joins TRBV5-1 to TRBJ2-7; the D gene is possibly TRBD2 (6 bases). The CDR3 consists of 14 residues. The V end was cut by 1 base, the J end by 3 bases, with 11 bases between. In germline, CDR1 is SGHRS, CDR2 YFSETQ. The chain's CDR3 is CASSLSPGVYEQYF. The DNA for the CDR3 is TGCGCCAGCAGCTTGTCTCCGGGGGTCTACGAGCAGTACTTC.

The chain has TRBV7-9 and TRBJ2-2; 8 bases fit TRBD1. The germline V gene encodes CDR1 SEHNR and CDR2 FQNEAQ (reference sequence). Losses at the gene ends were 4 bases for V and 1 base for J; bases not matched to a gene: 8. The CDR3 is 17 residues long. This CDR3 reads CASSSLVGTGNTGELFF. CDR3 sequence (DNA): TGTGCCAGCAGCTCCCTAGTGGGGACAGGGAACACCGGGGAGCTGTTTTTT. Combining the CDR3 with reference TRBV7-9 and TRBJ2-2 gives the whole variable domain DTGVSQNPRHKITKRGQNVTFRCDPISEHNRLYWYRQTLGQGPEFLTYFQNEAQLEKSRLLSDRFSAERPKGSFSTLEIQRTEQGDSAMYLCASSSLVGTGNTGELFFGEGSRLTVL.

The chain has TRBV25-1 and TRBJ2-4; D perhaps matches TRBD2 (7 bases). The V gene lost 1 base and the J gene lost 0 bases, with 13 bases spanning the gap. The CDR3 has 17 residues. From germline, CDR1 is MGHDK and CDR2 SYGVNS. CDR3 bases: TGTGCCAGCAGTGAATTTGTGGGGGGGGCAGCCAAAAACATTCAGTACTTC. This encodes CASSEFVGGAAKNIQYF.

This chain uses TRBV19 with TRBJ2-6, with D perhaps TRBD2 (5 bases). CDR3 length: 15 amino acids. From germline, CDR1 is LNHDA and CDR2 SQIVND (reference sequence). Trimming left V 8 bases short and J 0 bases short, with 11 bases between. CDR3 in DNA: TGTGCCAGTCATAGCACTAGCTCTGGGGCCAACGTCCTGACTTTC. Translated: CASHSTSSGANVLTF.

V gene TRBV9 combines with J gene TRBJ1-5; TRBD1 matches at 7 bases. The J segment lost 6 bases and the V segment lost 3 bases, leaving 3 bases of the junction unmatched. The CDR3 contains 13 residues. CDR1 and CDR2 from the germline V gene are SGDLS and YYNGEE. CDR3 sequence reads: CASSDRGGQPQHF. CDR3 sequence (DNA): TGTGCCAGCAGCGACAGGGGAGGTCAGCCCCAGCATTTT. Full variable domain (missing parts from reference TRBV9 and TRBJ1-5): DSGVTQTPKHLITATGQRVTLRCSPRSGDLSVYWYQQSLDQGLQFLIQYYNGEERAKGNILERFSAQQFPDLHSELNLSSLELGDSALYFCASSDRGGQPQHFGDGTRLSIL.

The rearrangement joins TRBV27 to TRBJ2-3, with TRBD1 matching over 7 bases. This CDR3 is 14 amino acids long. CDR1 MNHEY and CDR2 SMNVEV come from the germline V gene (reference sequence). Trimming removed 4 bases from V and 4 bases from J; junction bases left unmatched: 5. In DNA form, the CDR3 reads TGTGCCAGCAGTTACACAGGGGCCGCAGATACGCAGTATTTT. It encodes CASSYTGAADTQYF.

This chain uses TRBV10-3 with TRBJ1-1, with 8 bases lining up with TRBD1. Germline trimming cut 0 bases from V and 0 bases from J; bases unmatched to any gene: 6. The germline V gene has CDR1 ENHRY and CDR2 SYGVKD. The CDR3 extends over 17 amino acids. The CDR3 DNA reads TGTGCCATCAGTGAGTCAGGACAGGGTCTCATGAACACTGAAGCTTTCTTT. Protein sequence: CAISESGQGLMNTEAFF.

The V and J genes are TRBV6-5 and TRBJ2-3; no clear D. Germline assignment: CDR1 MNHEY and CDR2 SVGAGI. The CDR3 contains 14 residues. Trimming removed 2 bases from V and 1 base from J, with 7 bases in between. CDR3 bases: TGTGCCAGCAGTTACCGCGCTCGCACAGATACGCAGTATTTT. Protein sequence: CASSYRARTDTQYF.

This clone was picked up a small number of times. The chain uses TRBV7-2 and TRBJ2-2; tentatively, D is TRBD1 (5 bases). V dropped 7 bases and J dropped 0 bases, with 12 bases sitting between them. This CDR3 is built from 15 residues. From germline, CDR1 is SGHTA and CDR2 FQGNSA. The CDR3 reads CASTTRVTNTGELFF. CDR3 bases: TGTGCCAGCACGACCAGGGTAACGAACACCGGGGAGCTGTTTTTT.

The chain combines TRBV5-1 with TRBJ2-7; 10 nucleotides line up with TRBD1. V trimming: 5 bases; J trimming: 3 bases; junction bases outside the gene matches: 8. Per the germline V gene, CDR1 is SGHRS and CDR2 is YFSETQ. The CDR3 contains 15 residues. Here the CDR3 reads CASRPQTGGGYEQYF. CDR3 nucleotide sequence: TGCGCCAGCAGGCCACAGACAGGGGGCGGCTACGAGCAGTACTTC.

This chain links TRBV6-1 with TRBJ2-5; TRBD1 matches 10 bases. This CDR3 comprises 14 residues. With 6 bases clipped from V and 5 bases from J, the junction kept 6 bases outside the gene matches. CDR1 and CDR2 from the germline V gene are MNHNS and SASEGT. The CDR3: CASRVPGQGETQYF. The CDR3 DNA reads TGTGCCAGCAGAGTCCCGGGACAGGGGGAGACCCAGTACTTC.

This clone occurred once. J is TRBJ2-7 and V is TRBV5-4; possible D gene TRBD2, 6 bases. Trimming removed 3 bases from V and 2 bases from J, with 15 bases in between. This CDR3 is 15 amino acids long. Looked up from germline, CDR1 is SGHNT and CDR2 is YYREEE (reference sequence). The CDR3 here is CASSSTGTFTYEQYF. The CDR3 coding sequence is TGTGCCAGCAGCTCTACCGGGACTTTTACCTACGAGCAGTACTTC.

The V gene is TRBV5-4, the J gene TRBJ2-7; TRBD2 matches at 9 bases. V lost 4 bases, J lost 6 bases, and 11 bases stayed unmatched. The CDR3 has 15 residues. Looked up from germline, CDR1 is SGHNT and CDR2 is YYREEE (reference sequence). The CDR3 DNA follows: TGTGCCAGCAGCCCGGTAGCGGGAGCCCGTTGCGAGCAGTACTTC. It yields the protein CASSPVAGARCEQYF.

This sequence joins TRBV7-2 and TRBJ2-3; 12 nucleotides match TRBD2. J was trimmed by 0 bases and V by 5 bases; bases with no gene match: 6. Per germline, CDR1 SGHTA and CDR2 FQGNSA. The CDR3 length is 17 residues. The CDR3 region is CASSTNGLAGSTDTQYF. In DNA form, the CDR3 reads TGTGCCAGCAGCACAAACGGACTAGCGGGAAGCACAGATACGCAGTATTTT.

The chain employs TRBV9 and TRBJ2-5, with TRBD2 matching over 15 bases. V shed 3 bases and J 4 bases; nucleotides not matched to a gene: 7. This CDR3 contains 17 residues. Looked up from germline, CDR1 is SGDLS and CDR2 is YYNGEE. The chain's CDR3 is CASSAPGLAGGGETQYF. The CDR3, as DNA: TGTGCCAGCAGCGCCCCAGGACTAGCGGGAGGGGGAGAGACCCAGTACTTC. Complete variable domain (other parts from reference TRBV9 and TRBJ2-5): DSGVTQTPKHLITATGQRVTLRCSPRSGDLSVYWYQQSLDQGLQFLIQYYNGEERAKGNILERFSAQQFPDLHSELNLSSLELGDSALYFCASSAPGLAGGGETQYFGPGTRLLVL.

This rearrangement joins TRBV13 to TRBJ2-1; no definite D call. The CDR3 covers 15 residues. Germline CDR1 and CDR2: PRHDT and FYEKMQ (reference sequence). Trimming pared 6 bases from V and 8 bases from J, leaving 20 bases between. Here the CDR3 DNA reads TGTGCCAGCAGAATCCAGTCCGTGAGTCGGGATGAGCAGTTCTTC. Encoded protein: CASRIQSVSRDEQFF.

The rearrangement joins TRBV19 to TRBJ2-7; 8 nucleotides match TRBD1. The ends lost 6 bases at V and 0 bases at J; junction bases unmatched: 7. The CDR3 has 15 residues. Germline values: CDR1 LNHDA, CDR2 SQIVND (reference sequence). This CDR3 is CASRRDRTSSYEQYF. CDR3 nucleotides: TGTGCCAGTAGGAGGGACAGGACGAGCTCCTACGAGCAGTACTTC.

This clone has only a few counts. V usage is TRBV6-1 and J usage is TRBJ1-4; D remains unclear. The CDR3 sequence is 15 residues long. V lost 0 bases, J lost 8 bases, and 13 bases lay in between. Looked up from germline, CDR1 is MNHNS and CDR2 is SASEGT. The CDR3 is CASSEAGQLGEKLFF. The CDR3 DNA reads as TGTGCCAGCAGTGAAGCGGGCCAATTGGGCGAAAAACTGTTTTTT.

The chain has TRBV15 and TRBJ1-1, with D unresolved. Germline CDR1 is LNHNV and CDR2 is YYDKDF (reference sequence). Trimming took off 2 bases at V and 5 bases at J, with 12 bases between the two ends. This CDR3 comprises 14 residues. The CDR3 nucleotides read TGTGCCACCAGCAGACCTCCCGGGTATACTGAAGCTTTCTTT. Translated, it gives CATSRPPGYTEAFF.

The sample holds a few counts of this clone. Within the sample, other DNA sequences also encode this same CDR3. The chain combines TRBV5-4 with TRBJ2-7; no definite D call. The germline V gene encodes CDR1 SGHNT and CDR2 YYREEE (reference sequence). There are 13 residues in the CDR3. Trimming shortened V by 0 bases and J by 3 bases, and 7 bases separated the two germline ends. In DNA form, the CDR3 reads TGTGCCAGCAGCTTGGATAGGAGCTACGAGCAGTACTTC. Amino acid sequence: CASSLDRSYEQYF.

V gene TRBV14 combines with J gene TRBJ1-5; D is possibly TRBD1 (5 bases). The germline gives CDR1 SGHDN, CDR2 FVKESK. The CDR3 runs to 19 residues. Deletions cut 2 bases from V and 1 base from J, with 21 bases between. The CDR3 sequence: CASSQRSQGGWESNQPQHF. CDR3 in DNA: TGTGCCAGCAGCCAAAGGTCCCAGGGAGGGTGGGAAAGCAATCAGCCCCAGCATTTT. The entire variable domain, with the rest obtained from reference TRBV14 and TRBJ1-5, is as follows: EAGVTQFPSHSVIEKGQTVTLRCDPISGHDNLYWYRRVMGKEIKFLLHFVKESKQDESGMPNNRFLAERTGGTYSTLKVQPAELEDSGVYFCASSQRSQGGWESNQPQHFGDGTRLSIL.

This chain links TRBV2 with TRBJ2-1; 14 bases map to TRBD2. Germline assignment: CDR1 SNHLY and CDR2 FYNNEI. V was pared by 6 bases and J by 5 bases, with 3 bases of the junction left unmatched. The CDR3 is 15 amino acids. This chain's CDR3 is CASRATSGRDNEQFF. The CDR3 bases are TGTGCCAGCAGGGCGACTAGCGGGAGGGACAATGAGCAGTTCTTC.

The table lists this clone with a few counts. The chain uses TRBV7-2 and TRBJ2-5; 15 nucleotides align to TRBD2. The length of the CDR3 is 18 residues. The germline CDR1 and CDR2 sequences are SGHTA and FQGNSA. With 5 bases clipped from V and 5 bases from J, the junction kept 12 bases outside the gene matches. The CDR3 nucleotides read TGTGCCAGCAGCGCTAGGACTAGCGGGGGGGCCGGGGGTGAGACCCAGTACTTC. The encoded protein is CASSARTSGGAGGETQYF.

This clone was observed a handful of times. The chain has TRBV5-4 and TRBJ1-1; D remains unclear. CDR1 and CDR2 (germline): SGHNT, YYREEE (reference sequence). The CDR3 totals 15 residues. Between the trimmed V and J ends, which lost 4 bases and 3 bases, there was a span of 16 bases. The CDR3 nucleotides are TGTGCCAGCAGCCGAGACGCCCGGAGGGACACTGAAGCTTTCTTT. This translates into CASSRDARRDTEAFF.

The chain uses TRBV28 and TRBJ1-3, with 7 nucleotides matching TRBD1. V lost 2 bases and J lost 4; bases outside the gene matches: 8. The CDR3 spans 16 residues. Germline loops: CDR1 MDHEN, CDR2 SYDVKM. The CDR3 region is CASSLTSTGYGNTIYF. In DNA form, the CDR3 reads TGTGCCAGCAGTTTAACCTCGACAGGGTACGGAAACACCATATATTTT.

This chain uses TRBV30 with TRBJ1-2; no clear D. Between the trimmed V and J ends, which lost 4 bases and 7 bases, there was a span of 10 bases. CDR1 and CDR2 (germline): GTSNPN, SVGIG (reference sequence). CDR3 size: 11 residues. The CDR3 region is CAWTPSRGYTF. The CDR3, as DNA: TGTGCCTGGACACCGAGCCGTGGCTACACCTTC.

The rearrangement uses TRBV15 and TRBJ2-7, with 12 bases matching TRBD1. V lost 4 bases to trimming and J lost 4 bases; unmatched junction nucleotides: 5. Germline loops: CDR1 LNHNV, CDR2 YYDKDF (reference sequence). The CDR3 has 15 residues. Here the CDR3 DNA reads TGTGCCACCAGCACTCGGGACAGGGGGCTGTACGAGCAGTACTTC. Its translation: CATSTRDRGLYEQYF.

The sample holds a few counts of this clone. The chain recombines TRBV19 with TRBJ2-2; the match to TRBD2 covers 11 bases. V lost 2 bases, J lost 7 bases, and 6 bases stayed unmatched. The germline V gene encodes CDR1 LNHDA and CDR2 SQIVND (reference sequence). The CDR3 runs 16 residues. The CDR3 loop reads CASSITSGSKNGELFF. CDR3 bases: TGTGCCAGTAGTATAACTAGCGGGAGTAAGAACGGGGAGCTGTTTTTT.

In its sample, this clone was seen a few times. V gene TRBV27 combines with J gene TRBJ2-3; D perhaps matches TRBD2 (6 bases). The germline CDR1 and CDR2 sequences are MNHEY and SMNVEV (reference sequence). This CDR3 contains 17 residues. Trimming left V 5 bases short and J 3 bases short, with 21 bases between. The CDR3: CASSTTTSGRFTDTQYF. As DNA, the CDR3 is TGTGCCAGCAGTACGACAACTTCAGGGAGGTTTACAGATACGCAGTATTTT.

The J gene is TRBJ2-2, the V gene TRBV9; no definite D call. CDR3 size: 15 residues. Trimming cost V 0 bases and J 4 bases, with 10 bases left between them. Germline CDR1 and CDR2: SGDLS and YYNGEE. The CDR3 coding sequence is TGTGCCAGCAGCGTAGGGGCGAGCTTCACCGGGGAGCTGTTTTTT. Translated, it gives CASSVGASFTGELFF.